The clone carrying this T cell receptor beta chain was seen a handful of times. Antigen specificity is unknown. V was pared by 0 bases and J by 0 bases, with 9 bases between. Germline values: CDR1 SGHNT, CDR2 YYREEE (reference sequence). This CDR3 contains 15 residues. The data derive from a study of beta chain features in type 1 diabetes. About the research overall: Over all samples combined, some 99,000,000 sorted cells were examined.

CD45RO/CCR7/CD25/CD127/CD95/CD27 staining was used to isolate CD4+ naive, central memory, regulatory and stem cell-like memory cells by sorting. Study results and limitations: For type 1 diabetes patients, VDJ junctions showed fewer insertions and more deletions. Type 1 diabetes patients had TCRB CDR3s that were shorter (moderately but significantly so) in all four CD4+ subsets.

Reverse transcription of all isolated RNA meant that expressed TCRB transcripts were sequenced. TCRdb's table, derived via immunoSEQ multiplex PCR, lists solely in-frame clones and lacks some. The repertoire holds about 190,000 clones, with about 8% as singletons. Sequencing was carried out using central memory CD4+ T cells from blood. The TCR sequence derives from a woman aged 40 to 50 with type 1 diabetes. The chain couples TRBV5-4 to TRBJ1-2, with unresolved D. CDR3 sequence (DNA): TGTGCCAGCAGCTTGGGAGGCGAACCTAACTATGGCTACACCTTC. It yields the protein CASSLGGEPNYGYTF.